Listed here are 3 T cell receptor beta chains from one sample, sequenced in a study of T cells in Graves' hyperthyroidism and ophthalmopathy. Using RNA transcripts as the source, TCR beta CDR3 regions were amplified. The HTBI primer set drove a first-round RT-PCR of the TCR CDR3. MiXCR was run by TCRdb on the multiplex PCR reads, yielding one entry per CDR3 protein. This table holds 500,000 to 700,000 distinct CDR3 sequences, over 15% found once. The source material was blood. Receptors were obtained from a woman aged 18-29 years with Graves' hyperthyroidism.

A few counts support this clonotype. The chain has TRBV28 and TRBJ2-2; D remains ambiguous. The CDR3 is 14 residues long. V lost 7 bases to trimming and J lost 4 bases, with 13 bases between them. Germline V lookup: CDR1 MDHEN, CDR2 SYDVKM. The chain's CDR3 is CASTLYRTTGELFF. The DNA for the CDR3 is TGTGCCAGCACCCTTTACAGAACCACCGGGGAGCTGTTTTTT.

CDR3 residues: CATSDRTSGNNEQFF. The CDR3 DNA sequence: TGTGCCACCAGTGATCGGACTAGCGGGAACAATGAGCAGTTCTTC. The gene calls are TRBV24-1 and TRBJ2-1; 12 nucleotides match TRBD2. CDR1 and CDR2 (germline): KGHDR, SFDVKD. The CDR3 covers 15 residues. J lost 5 bases, V lost 3 bases, and 1 base had no gene match.

This chain links TRBV7-8 with TRBJ2-5; possible D gene TRBD2, 7 bases. The length of the CDR3 is 15 residues. With 5 bases removed from V and 5 bases from J, the gap between germline ends came to 18 bases. From germline, CDR1 is SGHVS and CDR2 FQNEAQ. The CDR3 loop is CASSKPVGGHETQYF. For the CDR3, the DNA is TGTGCCAGCAGCAAGCCAGTCGGGGGGCATGAGACCCAGTACTTC.